This T cell receptor beta chain originates from a study of T cell responses to AZD1222 COVID-19 vaccine. General study findings and limits: AZD1222 recipients seropositive at baseline numbered only six or seven. Repertoire sampling occurred only after the peak T cell response.

A remark on this clone: Its antigen is undetermined.

Generated by immunoSEQ multiplex PCR, the TCRdb table keeps only in-frame clones and is missing some. The sample lists about 49,000 clones; roughly 84% were seen once. Deletions cut 6 bases from V and 10 bases from J, with 19 bases between. The CDR3 length is 14 residues. Germline CDR1 MNHEY, CDR2 SMNVEV (reference sequence). The chain is built from TRBV27 and TRBJ2-1, with a weak D call TRBD1 (5 bases). The clonotype comes from an adult in good health. The starting material was peripheral blood, obtained on day 0 of MenACWY control vaccination. The CDR3: CASSLQVGVGEQFF. In DNA form, the CDR3 reads TGTGCCAGCAGCCTTCAGGTAGGGGTAGGGGAGCAGTTCTTC.